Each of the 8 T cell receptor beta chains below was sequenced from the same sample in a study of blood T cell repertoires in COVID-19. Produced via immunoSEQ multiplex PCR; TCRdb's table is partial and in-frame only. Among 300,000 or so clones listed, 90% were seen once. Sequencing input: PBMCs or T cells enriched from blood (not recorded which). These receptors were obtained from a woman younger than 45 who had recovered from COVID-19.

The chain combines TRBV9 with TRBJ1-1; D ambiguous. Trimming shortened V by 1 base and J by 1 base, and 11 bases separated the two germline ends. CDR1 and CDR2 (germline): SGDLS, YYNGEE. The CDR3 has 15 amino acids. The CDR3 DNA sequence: TGTGCCAGCAGCGTACGAGGACTCCAGAACACTGAAGCTTTCTTT. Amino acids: CASSVRGLQNTEAFF.

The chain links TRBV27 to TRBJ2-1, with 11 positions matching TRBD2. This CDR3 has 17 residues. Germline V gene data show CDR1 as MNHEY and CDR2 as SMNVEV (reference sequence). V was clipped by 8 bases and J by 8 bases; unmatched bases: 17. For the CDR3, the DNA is TGTGCCAGCCAACTAGCGGGAGTTAGGTGGGGTAGCGATGAGCAGTTCTTC. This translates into CASQLAGVRWGSDEQFF.

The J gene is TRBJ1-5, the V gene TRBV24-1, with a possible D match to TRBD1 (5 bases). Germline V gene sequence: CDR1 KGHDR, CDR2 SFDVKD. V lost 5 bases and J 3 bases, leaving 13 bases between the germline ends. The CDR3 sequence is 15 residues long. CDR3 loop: CATSGSDKVNQPQHF. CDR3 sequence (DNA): TGTGCCACCAGTGGCTCGGACAAAGTCAATCAGCCCCAGCATTTT.

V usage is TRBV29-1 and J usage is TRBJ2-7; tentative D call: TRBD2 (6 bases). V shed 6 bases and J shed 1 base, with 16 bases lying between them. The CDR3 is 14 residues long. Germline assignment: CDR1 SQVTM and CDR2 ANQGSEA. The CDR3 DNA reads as TGCAGCGTAACGGGAGCCTACTCGTCCTACGAGCAGTACTTC. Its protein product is CSVTGAYSSYEQYF.

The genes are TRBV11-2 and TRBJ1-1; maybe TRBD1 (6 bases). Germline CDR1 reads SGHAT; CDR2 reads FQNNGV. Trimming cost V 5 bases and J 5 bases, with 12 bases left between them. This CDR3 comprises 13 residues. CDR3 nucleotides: TGTGCCAGCAGCCCCATCCAGGGGACTGAAGCTTTCTTT. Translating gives CASSPIQGTEAFF. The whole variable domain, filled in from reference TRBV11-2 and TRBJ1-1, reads EAGVAQSPRYKIIEKRQSVAFWCNPISGHATLYWYQQILGQGPKLLIQFQNNGVVDDSQLPKDRFSAERLKGVDSTLKIQPAKLEDSAVYLCASSPIQGTEAFFGQGTRLTVV.

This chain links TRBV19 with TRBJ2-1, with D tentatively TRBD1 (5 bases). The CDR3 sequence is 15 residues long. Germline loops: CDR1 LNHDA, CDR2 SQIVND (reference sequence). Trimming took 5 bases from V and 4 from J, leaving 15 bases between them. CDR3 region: CASSVRGPSYNEQFF. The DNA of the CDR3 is TGTGCCAGTAGTGTTAGGGGCCCTTCTTACAATGAGCAGTTCTTC.

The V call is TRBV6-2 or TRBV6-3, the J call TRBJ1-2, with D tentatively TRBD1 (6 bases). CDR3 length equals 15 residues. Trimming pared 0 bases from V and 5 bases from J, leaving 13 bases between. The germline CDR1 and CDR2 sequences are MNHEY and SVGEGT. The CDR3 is CASSYSPGQSYGYTF. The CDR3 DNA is TGTGCCAGCAGTTACTCCCCTGGACAGTCATATGGCTACACCTTC.

CDR3 in amino acids: CASSSPGWGHGNQPQHF. As DNA, the CDR3 is TGTGCCAGCAGCTCCCCGGGATGGGGGCATGGCAATCAGCCCCAGCATTTT. The gene calls are TRBV28 and TRBJ1-5; tentatively, D is TRBD1 (6 bases). The CDR3 consists of 17 residues. The germline gives CDR1 MDHEN, CDR2 SYDVKM. V shed 6 bases and J shed 2 bases, with 20 bases lying between them.